Listed here are 30 T cell receptor beta chains from one sample, sequenced in a study of T cell clones after liver transplantation. Sequencing was performed with immunoSEQ multiplex PCR; in TCRdb, only in-frame clones are kept and a portion is missing. The sample has about 85,000 clones; about 82% are singletons. The sequences come from CD4+ T cells from blood, collected 46 months after liver transplant. These TCRs come from a human patient who received a liver transplant. The T cells may partly be graft donor cells.

J is TRBJ1-1 and V is TRBV7-9, with 8 positions matching TRBD1. J was trimmed by 6 bases and V by 5 bases; bases with no gene match: 11. Germline V gene lookup returns CDR1 SEHNR and CDR2 FQNEAQ (reference sequence). The CDR3 has 15 residues. As DNA, the CDR3 is TGTGCCAGCAGCCCCACTGACAGGGGAAGCCCTGAAGCTTTCTTT. Its protein is CASSPTDRGSPEAFF.

The chain employs TRBV6-4 and TRBJ2-3; no clear D gene. V was cut by 6 bases and J by 6 bases, with 13 bases left in between. CDR3 length: 13 amino acids. Per germline, CDR1 MRHNA and CDR2 SNTAGT. DNA for the CDR3: TGTGCCAGCAGCGCAGAATGGTGGGATACGCAGTATTTT. It codes for CASSAEWWDTQYF.

The CDR3 loop is CASSGMSSYNEQFF. The DNA for the CDR3 is TGTGCCAGTAGCGGGATGAGCTCCTACAATGAGCAGTTCTTC. The chain links TRBV19 to TRBJ2-1; D is possibly TRBD2 (5 bases). V gave up 6 bases and J gave up 0 bases, with 9 bases separating them. The CDR3 contains 14 residues. CDR1 LNHDA and CDR2 SQIVND come from the germline V gene (reference sequence).

The rearrangement uses TRBV6-5 and TRBJ2-4; TRBD1 matches at 8 bases. The CDR3 is 15 amino acids. With V trimmed by 6 bases and J by 7 bases, 11 bases remained unmatched. CDR1 and CDR2 (germline): MNHEY, SVGAGI. The CDR3 sequence is CASRPNRGMRNIQYF. For the CDR3, the DNA is TGTGCCAGCAGGCCTAACAGGGGGATGAGGAACATTCAGTACTTC.

The table lists this clone with a few counts. The rearrangement links TRBV2 to TRBJ1-4; 10 bases agree with TRBD1. Germline CDR1 reads SNHLY; CDR2 reads FYNNEI. The CDR3 totals 15 residues. With V trimmed by 6 bases and J by 8 bases, 9 bases remained unmatched. In DNA form, the CDR3 reads TGTGCCAGCAGGAGACCGGGACAGGGGCGGGAAAAACTGTTTTTT. This encodes CASRRPGQGREKLFF.

The chain is built from TRBV28 and TRBJ2-1; 9 bases align to TRBD1. The CDR3 has 15 amino acids. V shed 6 bases and J 0 bases; nucleotides not matched to a gene: 3. The germline V gene has CDR1 MDHEN and CDR2 SYDVKM. CDR3 DNA sequence: TGTGCCAGCAGAGGACAGGGGAGCTCCTACAATGAGCAGTTCTTC. This gives the protein CASRGQGSSYNEQFF.

A few counts support this clone. This chain joins TRBV28 and TRBJ1-2; D possibly corresponds to TRBD1 (5 bases). This CDR3 is built from 11 residues. From germline, CDR1 is MDHEN and CDR2 SYDVKM. V lost 3 bases to trimming and J lost 8 bases, with 7 bases between them. This CDR3 reads CASSFKGGYTF. The CDR3 DNA reads TGTGCCAGCAGTTTCAAGGGGGGCTACACCTTC.

This chain connects TRBV19 to TRBJ2-5, with TRBD2 matching 13 bases. The CDR3 runs 17 residues. Trimming took 2 bases from V and 7 from J; bases not matched to a gene: 10. CDR1 is LNHDA, CDR2 SQIVND, per germline (reference sequence). The CDR3 nucleotides are TGTGCCAGTAGTATAAGACTAGCGGGAGGCCCGGCTGGGACCCAGTACTTC. As protein: CASSIRLAGGPAGTQYF.

The rearrangement links TRBV28 to TRBJ2-1; 9 bases agree with TRBD2. V shed 3 bases and J 7 bases; nucleotides not matched to a gene: 10. The CDR3 has 16 residues. CDR1 and CDR2 from the germline V gene are MDHEN and SYDVKM. CDR3 loop: CASSLTWAGGINEQFF. In nucleotides, the CDR3 is TGTGCCAGCAGTTTGACTTGGGCGGGAGGGATAAATGAGCAGTTCTTC. Full variable domain (rest looked up from reference TRBV28 and TRBJ2-1): DVKVTQSSRYLVKRTGEKVFLECVQDMDHENMFWYRQDPGLGLRLIYFSYDVKMKEKGDIPEGYSVSREKKERFSLILESASTNQTSMYLCASSLTWAGGINEQFFGPGTRLTVL.

The count of this clone is one. The chain carries TRBV7-3 and TRBJ2-3, with 11 bases identical to TRBD2. Per germline, CDR1 SGHTA and CDR2 FQGTGA. The V and J ends lost 2 bases and 5 bases, in that order; junction bases with no gene match: 12. This CDR3 spans 18 amino acids. The CDR3 nucleotides are TGTGCCAGCAGCTTACGGGGTGCGTCTAGCGGGAGGAAAGATACGCAGTATTTT. Protein sequence: CASSLRGASSGRKDTQYF.

This clone was seen a few times. V is TRBV6-5 and J is TRBJ1-2; D is unclear. The germline CDR1 and CDR2 sequences are MNHEY and SVGAGI. V was trimmed by 2 bases and J by 3 bases, leaving 10 bases between them. CDR3 length equals 14 residues. The CDR3 DNA is TGTGCCAGCAGTTACGGACGGAGGGACTATGGCTACACCTTC. Translated: CASSYGRRDYGYTF.

This clone was counted a few times. J is TRBJ2-5 and V is TRBV4-2; D remains unclear. Germline V gene sequence: CDR1 LGHNA, CDR2 YNFKEQ. The CDR3 length is 14 residues. Trimming took 1 base from V and 2 from J, leaving 8 bases between them. CDR3 DNA: TGTGCCAGCAGCCAAGGGCACACGCAAGAGACCCAGTACTTC. The encoded protein is CASSQGHTQETQYF.

CDR3 DNA: TGTGCCACCAGAAAGGACTCCTACGAGCAGTACTTC. This encodes CATRKDSYEQYF. The genes are TRBV15 and TRBJ2-7; unclear D gene. The germline V and J ends were trimmed by 6 bases and 0 bases, with 6 bases remaining between them. Looked up from germline, CDR1 is LNHNV and CDR2 is YYDKDF (reference sequence). This CDR3 region has 12 residues.

The genes are TRBV6-5 and TRBJ1-1; 8 nucleotides line up with TRBD1. After removal of 7 bases from V and 4 bases from J, the junction contained 8 bases not matched to a gene. CDR1 MNHEY and CDR2 SVGAGI come from the germline V gene. CDR3 length: 14 residues. The CDR3 DNA reads as TGTGCCAGCACTCGGGTGGGACAGGCCACTGAAGCTTTCTTT. Protein: CASTRVGQATEAFF.

This chain joins TRBV28 and TRBJ2-6; the match to TRBD1 covers 10 bases. Germline V CDR1 and CDR2: MDHEN, SYDVKM. CDR3 length equals 14 residues. V lost 10 bases and J lost 2; bases outside the gene matches: 2. The CDR3 loop is CAIGTGAGANVLTF. The CDR3 nucleotides read TGTGCCATCGGGACAGGGGCTGGGGCCAACGTCCTGACTTTC. Complete variable domain (other parts from reference TRBV28 and TRBJ2-6): DVKVTQSSRYLVKRTGEKVFLECVQDMDHENMFWYRQDPGLGLRLIYFSYDVKMKEKGDIPEGYSVSREKKERFSLILESASTNQTSMYLCAIGTGAGANVLTFGAGSRLTVL.

The chain carries TRBV7-2 and TRBJ2-5; 7 bases align to TRBD2. V shed 1 base and J 5 bases; nucleotides not matched to a gene: 1. This CDR3 region has 13 residues. Germline loops: CDR1 SGHTA, CDR2 FQGNSA. CDR3 nucleotide sequence: TGTGCCAGCAGCTTAGTCGGGGGGGAGACCCAGTACTTC. Its protein is CASSLVGGETQYF.

The chain recombines TRBV6-5 with TRBJ2-1; either TRBD1 or TRBD2 may fit D (5 bases each). CDR1 is MNHEY, CDR2 SVGAGI, per germline. V shed 7 bases and J shed 7 bases, with 17 bases lying between them. The CDR3 is 14 residues long. The CDR3 loop is CASNTGTGANEQFF. CDR3 DNA sequence: TGTGCCAGCAATACCGGGACCGGTGCTAATGAGCAGTTCTTC.

The chain has TRBV25-1 and TRBJ2-7; D may match TRBD1 or TRBD2 (5 bases each). Germline CDR1 is MGHDK and CDR2 is SYGVNS. This CDR3 has 14 residues. Trimming shortened V by 0 bases and J by 4 bases, and 10 bases separated the two germline ends. The CDR3 is CASSEYVGPYEQYF. As DNA, the CDR3 is TGTGCCAGCAGTGAATATGTGGGACCATACGAGCAGTACTTC.

The chain recombines TRBV19 with TRBJ2-1; no reliable D call. Germline CDR1 reads LNHDA; CDR2 reads SQIVND (reference sequence). Trimming pared 4 bases from V and 2 bases from J, leaving 15 bases between. The CDR3 is 16 amino acids. The CDR3 loop reads CASSTPPAGPYNEQFF. The DNA of the CDR3 is TGTGCCAGTAGTACTCCCCCGGCAGGACCCTACAATGAGCAGTTCTTC.

V is TRBV6-1 and J is TRBJ2-1, with 10 positions matching TRBD2. CDR3 length: 15 residues. The germline V gene encodes CDR1 MNHNS and CDR2 SASEGT. V shed 7 bases, J shed 7 bases, and the junction held 10 bases outside the gene matches. The CDR3 nucleotides read TGTGCCAGCACCAAAAGCGGGAGGGCCTCGAATGAGCAGTTCTTC. Its protein product is CASTKSGRASNEQFF.

The gene calls are TRBV4-1 and TRBJ2-1; D gene unclear. The CDR3 loop spans 14 amino acids. Germline CDR1 and CDR2: MGHRA and YSYEKL. The V and J ends lost 1 base and 11 bases respectively, with 15 bases between them. The CDR3 loop is CASSQADHSRQQFF. As DNA, the CDR3 is TGCGCCAGCAGCCAAGCTGACCATTCCAGGCAGCAGTTCTTC.

This clone has only one observation. The rearrangement uses TRBV6-5 and TRBJ1-3; TRBD1 is a possible D gene (5 bases). From germline, CDR1 is MNHEY and CDR2 SVGAGI. This CDR3 contains 15 residues. V was shortened by 0 bases and J by 0 bases, with 6 bases between the two germline ends. The CDR3 sequence is CASSYSGVSGNTIYF. In DNA, the CDR3 is TGTGCCAGCAGTTACTCGGGGGTCTCTGGAAACACCATATATTTT.

The J gene is TRBJ2-3, the V gene TRBV7-8; TRBD1 matches at 7 bases. The ends lost 5 bases at V and 5 bases at J; junction bases unmatched: 10. Germline values: CDR1 SGHVS, CDR2 FQNEAQ. The CDR3 extends over 15 amino acids. This CDR3 is CASSVFPGTVDTQYF. The CDR3 region has the DNA TGTGCCAGCAGCGTATTTCCCGGGACAGTAGATACGCAGTATTTT.

The chain carries TRBV2 and TRBJ2-5, with a weak D call TRBD2 (6 bases). The CDR3 consists of 15 residues. V lost 7 bases, J lost 2 bases, and 17 bases lay in between. Germline CDR1 SNHLY, CDR2 FYNNEI. CDR3 residues: CASNVYSGTQETQYF. CDR3 sequence (DNA): TGTGCCAGCAACGTCTACTCCGGGACTCAAGAGACCCAGTACTTC.

V and J are TRBV6-6 and TRBJ2-7; TRBD2 matches 8 bases. Per germline, CDR1 MNHNY and CDR2 SVGAGI (reference sequence). This CDR3 has 15 residues. V lost 0 bases, J lost 2 bases, and 3 bases stayed unmatched. The DNA of the CDR3 is TGTGCCAGCAGTTACTCAACTAGCGGTACCTACGAGCAGTACTTC. As protein: CASSYSTSGTYEQYF.

This clone was observed once. This chain uses TRBV11-2 with TRBJ1-1, with D possibly TRBD1 on 5 matching bases. CDR1 is SGHAT, CDR2 FQNNGV, per germline. Trimming left V 3 bases short and J 3 bases short, with 8 bases between. The CDR3 covers 13 residues. CDR3 in DNA: TGTGCCAGCAGCTTCCGGGACTACACTGAAGCTTTCTTT. Amino acid sequence: CASSFRDYTEAFF.

The chain employs TRBV19 and TRBJ2-1; unclear D gene. CDR3 length: 14 residues. Germline-derived CDR1 and CDR2 are LNHDA and SQIVND (reference sequence). The V end was cut by 2 bases, the J end by 10 bases, with 15 bases between. CDR3 in DNA: TGTGCCAGTAGTATACGCGGCTCTGTCATAGAGCAGTTCTTC. It specifies CASSIRGSVIEQFF.

The chain is built from TRBV4-3 and TRBJ2-5; 7 bases are shared with TRBD2. The CDR3 spans 18 residues. CDR1 LGHNA and CDR2 YSLEER come from the germline V gene. Losses at the gene ends were 3 bases for V and 0 bases for J; bases not matched to a gene: 13. Here the CDR3 reads CASSHHSAASGNQETQYF. As DNA, the CDR3 is TGCGCCAGCAGCCACCATTCAGCGGCTAGCGGAAACCAAGAGACCCAGTACTTC.

Only one count was recorded for this clone. This sequence joins TRBV28 and TRBJ2-7; D is perhaps TRBD2 (6 bases). Germline V gene sequence: CDR1 MDHEN, CDR2 SYDVKM. Trimming stripped 3 bases from V and 2 bases from J, with 11 bases between. This CDR3 spans 14 amino acids. CDR3 nucleotides: TGTGCCAGCAGTTTCAGGGCGGGGCCCTACGAGCAGTACTTC. Encoded protein: CASSFRAGPYEQYF.

The V gene is TRBV27, the J gene TRBJ2-7; the D gene is possibly TRBD2 (5 bases). CDR1 is MNHEY and CDR2 is SMNVEV in the germline V gene (reference sequence). The CDR3 is made up of 14 amino acids. Trimming left V 4 bases short and J 3 bases short, with 13 bases between. In DNA, the CDR3 is TGTGCCAGCAGTTCCCTCGGACTCGTCTACGAGCAGTACTTC. Its protein is CASSSLGLVYEQYF.